These 16 T cell receptor beta chains came from one sample sequenced in a study of T cell repertoires in cytomegalovirus infection. Their recognized antigens are unknown. TCRdb re-analysed the reads in MiXCR, keeping a single row per CDR3 protein. The table includes 40,000 to 55,000 distinct CDR3 sequences, around 20% detected once. The specimen comprised CD8+ T cells from cultured PBMCs, sampled from culture after CMV antigen stimulation. Receptor source: a human donor in good health (CMV status not recorded). Some clones in this sample may be carry-over from other donors' samples.

This clonotype was picked up a small number of times. This chain links TRBV7-2 with TRBJ1-1, with a weak D call TRBD1 (6 bases). V dropped 4 bases and J dropped 4 bases, with 16 bases sitting between them. The CDR3 is 15 residues long. Germline values: CDR1 SGHTA, CDR2 FQGNSA. The CDR3 nucleotides are TGTGCCAGCAGCTCAGATGGGGGCCCCGGCACTGAAGCTTTCTTT. Its translation is CASSSDGGPGTEAFF.

The V call is TRBV7-7, the J call TRBJ2-5; D remains ambiguous. Germline lookup yields CDR1 SSHAT and CDR2 FNYEAQ (reference sequence). The CDR3 has 17 residues. Trimming took 5 bases from V and 4 from J, leaving 23 bases between them. The CDR3, as DNA: TGTGCCAGCAGCCCCTTTCGTCTTAGGTGGACCCGAGAGACCCAGTACTTC. It encodes CASSPFRLRWTRETQYF.

The chain has TRBV7-9 and TRBJ2-5, with D maybe TRBD2 (6 bases). Germline V gene lookup returns CDR1 SEHNR and CDR2 FQNEAQ (reference sequence). Trimming stripped 3 bases from V and 4 bases from J, with 15 bases between. There are 15 residues in the CDR3. The CDR3 here is CASSFTRGPIETQYF. CDR3 coding DNA: TGTGCCAGCAGCTTCACGCGGGGCCCTATAGAGACCCAGTACTTC.

In this sample, this clonotype turned up a few times. This chain connects TRBV19 to TRBJ2-1, with a weak D call TRBD2 (7 bases). V was cut by 3 bases and J by 4 bases, with 13 bases left in between. CDR3 length equals 15 residues. Germline assignment: CDR1 LNHDA and CDR2 SQIVND (reference sequence). The DNA for the CDR3 is TGTGCCAGTAGTATTTCCCGGGGGGCGTACAATGAGCAGTTCTTC. It translates to CASSISRGAYNEQFF. The full variable domain, completed using reference TRBV19 and TRBJ2-1, is DGGITQSPKYLFRKEGQNVTLSCEQNLNHDAMYWYRQDPGQGLRLIYYSQIVNDFQKGDIAEGYSVSREKKESFPLTVTSAQKNPTAFYLCASSISRGAYNEQFFGPGTRLTVL.

The chain joins TRBV19 to TRBJ2-1, with D tentatively TRBD2 (6 bases). Per germline, CDR1 LNHDA and CDR2 SQIVND (reference sequence). Trimming left V 7 bases short and J 2 bases short, with 18 bases between. The CDR3 covers 16 residues. CDR3 bases: TGTGCCAGTACCCCGAATCGGACTAAACCCTACAATGAGCAGTTCTTC. The encoded protein is CASTPNRTKPYNEQFF.

The chain is built from TRBV7-1 and TRBJ1-3; D is unresolved. TRBV7-1 is sorted into the ORF group, with uncertain function. V dropped 1 base and J dropped 0 bases, with 4 bases sitting between them. The CDR3 runs to 14 residues. The CDR3 DNA reads as TGTGCCAGCAGCTCAGGAAACTCTGGAAACACCATATATTTT. Translating it yields CASSSGNSGNTIYF.

This clonotype came up a few times. The chain recombines TRBV4-1 with TRBJ1-4; D remains ambiguous. Germline assignment: CDR1 MGHRA and CDR2 YSYEKL. Between the trimmed V and J ends, which lost 6 bases and 6 bases, there was a span of 23 bases. CDR3 length: 17 amino acids. CDR3: CASRERAALGLDEKLFF. The CDR3 DNA reads TGCGCCAGCAGAGAGCGAGCGGCGTTGGGATTAGATGAAAAACTGTTTTTT.

CDR3 region: CASSPFEAAAHQETQYF. CDR3 in DNA: TGTGCCAGCAGCCCCTTCGAGGCAGCGGCGCACCAAGAGACCCAGTACTTC. This chain connects TRBV12-3 or TRBV12-4 to TRBJ2-5, with D perhaps matching TRBD2 (5 bases). Between the trimmed V and J ends, which lost 6 bases and 0 bases, there was a span of 20 bases. The CDR3 is 17 amino acids.

This clonotype turned up a few times. V is TRBV20-1 and J is TRBJ1-1; possible D gene TRBD1, 6 bases. Trimming cost V 1 base and J 1 base, with 10 bases left between them. Germline lookup yields CDR1 DFQATT and CDR2 SNEGSKA (reference sequence). This CDR3 has 14 amino acids. For the CDR3, the DNA is TGCAGTGCTAGAGCCGGGACAACGAACACTGAAGCTTTCTTT. It is translated as CSARAGTTNTEAFF.

The chain couples TRBV7-8 to TRBJ1-5, with a weak D call TRBD1 (5 bases). Per germline, CDR1 SGHVS and CDR2 FQNEAQ. V was shortened by 5 bases and J by 5 bases, with 19 bases between the two germline ends. The CDR3 consists of 16 residues. The CDR3 loop reads CASSPRVGGLDQPQHF. The CDR3 nucleotides are TGTGCCAGCAGCCCCCGGGTGGGGGGTCTAGATCAGCCCCAGCATTTT.

This clonotype occurred many times. The CDR3 loop is CASSEGGLSSYEQYF. The DNA of the CDR3 is TGTGCCAGCAGCGAGGGGGGCCTAAGCTCCTACGAGCAGTACTTC. The J gene is TRBJ2-7, the V gene TRBV9; the D gene could be TRBD1 or TRBD2 (6 bases each). Trimming cost V 3 bases and J 0 bases, with 13 bases left between them. This CDR3 has 15 amino acids. CDR1 and CDR2 from the germline V gene are SGDLS and YYNGEE.

This rearrangement joins TRBV7-9 to TRBJ1-2; no clear D gene. Germline V gene lookup returns CDR1 SEHNR and CDR2 FQNEAQ (reference sequence). V was pared by 7 bases and J by 8 bases, with 14 bases between. The CDR3 contains 12 residues. CDR3 amino acids: CASTTGAAGYTF. In nucleotides, the CDR3 is TGTGCCAGCACTACCGGAGCGGCGGGCTACACCTTC.

Many counts were recorded for this clonotype. The chain employs TRBV6-5 and TRBJ2-4; 7 bases are a match to TRBD1. This CDR3 contains 13 residues. Germline-derived CDR1 and CDR2 are MNHEY and SVGAGI. V shed 6 bases and J 8 bases; nucleotides not matched to a gene: 7. The CDR3 loop is CASRQGLRDIQYF. In DNA, the CDR3 is TGTGCCAGCAGACAGGGGCTGAGGGACATTCAGTACTTC.

This clonotype was detected only a few times. V gene TRBV27 combines with J gene TRBJ2-1; 8 nucleotides agree with TRBD2. Looked up from germline, CDR1 is MNHEY and CDR2 is SMNVEV (reference sequence). The CDR3 extends over 14 amino acids. V dropped 4 bases and J dropped 5; count of bases not matched to a gene: 4. CDR3 nucleotide sequence: TGTGCCAGCAGTTCGTCTAGCGGGCACAATGAGCAGTTCTTC. Its protein product is CASSSSSGHNEQFF.

The V call is TRBV12-3 or TRBV12-4, the J call TRBJ1-1; D ambiguous. The CDR3 has 14 amino acids. Trimming left V 6 bases short and J 5 bases short, with 16 bases between. The CDR3 coding sequence is TGTGCCAGCAGACGTCGGAGGGCTGGGACTGAAGCTTTCTTT. This codes for CASRRRRAGTEAFF.

The chain links TRBV6-5 to TRBJ2-7; perhaps D is TRBD1 or TRBD2 (5 bases each). The CDR3 covers 13 residues. Trimming shortened V by 6 bases and J by 3 bases, and 12 bases separated the two germline ends. Germline CDR1 is MNHEY and CDR2 is SVGAGI. For the CDR3, the DNA is TGTGCCAGCAGAAGGGACGCAGGCTACGAGCAGTACTTC. Amino acid sequence: CASRRDAGYEQYF.